Listed below are T cell receptor beta chains from one sample, sequenced in a study of blood T cells in healthy people across ages. From the 5' RACE reads, TCRdb called clonotypes with MiXCR, one entry per CDR3 protein. The repertoire has about 620,000 distinct CDR3 sequences, approximately 21% of them found once; the top ten carry approximately 3.7%. Sequencing used blood. These receptors were collected from a man between 65 and 85 years old in good health. Both conserved end residues are part of each CDR3. A D gene is named only where the DNA matches it firmly. Size is stated for part of the rows, as once, few or many counts, or as a class when the clone is expanded.

clone size,CDR3 length,J gene,D gene,V gene,CDR3 DNA,CDR3 protein
NA,14,TRBJ1-1,NA,TRBV2,TGTGCCAGCAGTGAATCTCGGACGAACACTGAAGCTTTCTTT,CASSESRTNTEAFF
NA,15,TRBJ1-3,NA,TRBV3-1,TGTGCCAGCAGCCAAGTCGCCGTATCTGGAAACGCCATATATTTT,CASSQVAVSGNAIYF
NA,15,TRBJ1-6,NA,TRBV18,TGTGCCAGCTCACCACTCCGGGACAAGAATTCACCCCTCCACTTT,CASSPLRDKNSPLHF
NA,11,TRBJ2-3,NA,TRBV14,TGTGCCAGCAGCCATACGAAGCCGCAGTATTTT,CASSHTKPQYF
many,15,TRBJ2-1,NA,TRBV5-5,TGTGCCAGCAGCTTGGGTCAGGGCGGCTACAATGAGCAGTTCTTC,CASSLGQGGYNEQFF
few,16,TRBJ2-5,TRBD1,TRBV20-1,TGCAGTGCAAGCCAACAGGGGTTATGGAGCCAAGAGACCCAGTACTTC,CSASQQGLWSQETQYF
few,12,TRBJ2-7,NA,TRBV7-9,TGTGCCAGCAGCCTAACAGGGTTCGAGCAGTACTTC,CASSLTGFEQYF
once,14,TRBJ1-4,NA,TRBV12-3/TRBV12-4,TGTGCCAGCAGTAGGACAGTCACTAATGAAAAACTGTTTTTT,CASSRTVTNEKLFF
many,14,TRBJ2-5,NA,TRBV7-2,TGTGCCAGCAGTATCAGGGGGAGGGAAGAGACCCAGTACTTC,CASSIRGREETQYF
few,15,TRBJ2-5,NA,TRBV20-1,TGCAGTGCTAGAGACTATACCAAAATCCAAGAGACCCAGTACTTC,CSARDYTKIQETQYF
NA,14,TRBJ2-5,TRBD2,TRBV6-2/TRBV6-3,TGTGCCAGCAGTATTAGGGAGGGCCAAGAGACCCAGTACTTC,CASSIREGQETQYF
NA,15,TRBJ1-1,NA,TRBV7-2,TGTGCCAGCAGCTCCAACAGGAACCGGAACACTGAAGCTTTCTTT,CASSSNRNRNTEAFF
few,11,TRBJ2-7,NA,TRBV30,TGTGCCTGGAGTGTACAATACGAGCAGTACTTC,CAWSVQYEQYF
few,16,TRBJ2-3,TRBD2,TRBV5-1,TGCGCCAGCAGAAAGGGACTAGCGGGAGCCGGAGGTACGCAGTATTTT,CASRKGLAGAGGTQYF
NA,15,TRBJ1-2,NA,TRBV20-1,TGCAGTGCTAGTGCCTGGCCGGGACGCACTTATGGCTACACCTTC,CSASAWPGRTYGYTF
many,14,TRBJ2-5,TRBD1,TRBV20-1,TGCAGTCCTAAAAGGACAGGGGGCACAGAGACCCAGTACTTC,CSPKRTGGTETQYF
few,15,TRBJ2-1,TRBD2,TRBV27,TGTGCCAGCAGTTTAGGGGGGAGGGCCCACAATGAGCAGTTCTTC,CASSLGGRAHNEQFF
NA,16,TRBJ1-3,NA,TRBV2,TGTGCCAGCAGTAACACTCACACCCGGACGGGAAACACCATATATTTT,CASSNTHTRTGNTIYF
few,12,TRBJ1-1,NA,TRBV6-6,TGTGCCAGCACAGGGAGGGGCACTGAAGCTTTCTTT,CASTGRGTEAFF
NA,15,TRBJ1-6,NA,TRBV5-1,TGCGCCGGCAGCTTGGAAACAGGGTGGAACTCACCCCTCCACTTT,CAGSLETGWNSPLHF
few,14,TRBJ2-7,NA,TRBV27,TGTGCCAGCAGTTTAGAGGGGCCGAGTGGCGAGCAGTACTTC,CASSLEGPSGEQYF
many,14,TRBJ2-6,NA,TRBV20-1,TGCAGTGCTAGTAACAGGGCTGGGGCCAACGTCCTGACTTTC,CSASNRAGANVLTF
NA,16,TRBJ2-1,TRBD2,TRBV5-6,TGTGCCAGCAGCCAGCCTTCTAGCGGGAGGGGTAATGAGCAGTTCTTC,CASSQPSSGRGNEQFF
NA,13,TRBJ2-7,NA,TRBV6-2/TRBV6-3,TGTGCCAGCAGGTCTACAGGGGAGGACGAGCAGTACTTC,CASRSTGEDEQYF
few,15,TRBJ2-7,NA,TRBV12-3/TRBV12-4,TGTGCCAGCAGTCCCGTGGGTCTTACTTTCTACGAGCAGTACTTC,CASSPVGLTFYEQYF
few,16,TRBJ1-2,TRBD1,TRBV7-2,TGTGCCAGCAGCTCCCATAAGTCGACAGGGAACTATGGCTACACCTTC,CASSSHKSTGNYGYTF